Listed below are T cell receptor beta chains from one sample, sequenced in a study of technical replicates of blood from several donors. Here immunoSEQ multiplex PCR was the method, and the copy in TCRdb shows in-frame clones only, minus some. The sample consists of about 75,000 clones, 95% to 98% of them appearing once. Material: T cells isolated from PBMCs. Receptor source: a human donor in good health. Both conserved end residues are part of each CDR3. The order of the fields is D gene, J gene, clone size, V gene, CDR3 DNA, CDR3 protein. The D gene is left open where the match is weak. Size is omitted from some rows. Given values are once, few, many or a class for expanded clones.

d_gene: NA; j_gene: TRBJ2-1; abundance: NA; v_gene: TRBV6-6; CDR3nt: TGTGCCAGCAGTTACTCTGTGGGGGGCAATGAGCAGTTCTTC; CDR3aa: CASSYSVGGNEQFF
d_gene: NA; j_gene: TRBJ2-1; abundance: NA; v_gene: TRBV4-1; CDR3nt: TGCGCCAGCAGCCAAGGTGCACGGCGGGACAATGAGCAGTTCTTC; CDR3aa: CASSQGARRDNEQFF
d_gene: TRBD2; j_gene: TRBJ2-7; abundance: NA; v_gene: TRBV6-6; CDR3nt: TGTGCCAGCAGTTACGGACTAGCCTACGAGCAGTACTTC; CDR3aa: CASSYGLAYEQYF
d_gene: NA; j_gene: TRBJ2-7; abundance: NA; v_gene: TRBV5-1; CDR3nt: TGCGCCAGCAGCTTGGAGAGTAGCCTCTACGAGCAGTACTTC; CDR3aa: CASSLESSLYEQYF
d_gene: TRBD1; j_gene: TRBJ1-6; abundance: NA; v_gene: TRBV5-1; CDR3nt: TGCGCCAGCAGCCTCGGGACAGGGTGGAATTCACCCCTCCACTTT; CDR3aa: CASSLGTGWNSPLHF
d_gene: TRBD1; j_gene: TRBJ1-4; abundance: once; v_gene: TRBV9; CDR3nt: TGTGCCAGCAGCGCGGACAGGGGGAGTGAAAAACTGTTTTTT; CDR3aa: CASSADRGSEKLFF
d_gene: NA; j_gene: TRBJ1-1; abundance: once; v_gene: TRBV6-5; CDR3nt: TGTGCCAGCAGTTACGGGGGGGGCACTGAAGCTTTCTTT; CDR3aa: CASSYGGGTEAFF
d_gene: NA; j_gene: TRBJ1-4; abundance: NA; v_gene: TRBV5-1; CDR3nt: TGCGCCAGCAGCCGACTAGTTGCAACTAATGAAAAACTGTTTTTT; CDR3aa: CASSRLVATNEKLFF
d_gene: TRBD1; j_gene: TRBJ1-1; abundance: NA; v_gene: TRBV7-9; CDR3nt: TGTGCCAGCAGCGACCCGGGACAGGGGATGAACACTGAAGCTTTCTTT; CDR3aa: CASSDPGQGMNTEAFF
d_gene: TRBD2; j_gene: TRBJ2-5; abundance: NA; v_gene: TRBV5-6; CDR3nt: TGTGCCAGCAGAGGACTAGCGGGAGGGGGGACCCAGTACTTC; CDR3aa: CASRGLAGGGTQYF
d_gene: NA; j_gene: TRBJ2-7; abundance: NA; v_gene: TRBV6-5; CDR3nt: TGTGCCAGCAGTTCCATCAGGGGCCAGCTCTACGAGCAGTACTTC; CDR3aa: CASSSIRGQLYEQYF
d_gene: TRBD2; j_gene: TRBJ2-3; abundance: NA; v_gene: TRBV9; CDR3nt: TGTGCCAGCAGCTCACGGACTAGCGGGGCCTCCCATACGCAGTATTTT; CDR3aa: CASSSRTSGASHTQYF
d_gene: NA; j_gene: TRBJ2-5; abundance: NA; v_gene: TRBV7-9; CDR3nt: TGTGCCAGCCTAGCGCTCCAAGAGACCCAGTACTTC; CDR3aa: CASLALQETQYF
d_gene: TRBD2; j_gene: TRBJ2-7; abundance: NA; v_gene: TRBV29-1; CDR3nt: TGCAGCGTTGAATTAATTGGGACTAGCCGAAAGTACGAGCAGTACTTC; CDR3aa: CSVELIGTSRKYEQYF
d_gene: NA; j_gene: TRBJ2-7; abundance: NA; v_gene: TRBV6-5; CDR3nt: TGTGCCAGCAGCTCCGGGATTCCGGCGGACGAGCAGTACTTC; CDR3aa: CASSSGIPADEQYF
d_gene: TRBD1; j_gene: TRBJ2-7; abundance: NA; v_gene: TRBV5-1; CDR3nt: TGCGCCAGCAGCATCGGACAGGGCCCCAACGAGCAGTACTTC; CDR3aa: CASSIGQGPNEQYF
d_gene: NA; j_gene: TRBJ2-5; abundance: NA; v_gene: TRBV7-9; CDR3nt: TGTGCCAGCAGCTTTGGGCCTCAAGAGACCCAGTACTTC; CDR3aa: CASSFGPQETQYF
d_gene: NA; j_gene: TRBJ1-5; abundance: NA; v_gene: TRBV28; CDR3nt: TGTGCCAGCAGCCCCGCGGGTAGCAATCAGCCCCAGCATTTT; CDR3aa: CASSPAGSNQPQHF
d_gene: TRBD2; j_gene: TRBJ2-1; abundance: NA; v_gene: TRBV7-7; CDR3nt: TGTGCCAGCAGCTTGGGTAGCGGGAATGAGCAGTTCTTC; CDR3aa: CASSLGSGNEQFF
d_gene: NA; j_gene: TRBJ1-1; abundance: NA; v_gene: TRBV5-1; CDR3nt: TGCGCCAGCCATGGCAGGGAGGATGGGGAAGCTTTCTTT; CDR3aa: CASHGREDGEAFF
d_gene: NA; j_gene: TRBJ2-4; abundance: NA; v_gene: TRBV29-1; CDR3nt: TGCAGCGTTAGATTGAGACTAGCCAAAAACATTCAGTACTTC; CDR3aa: CSVRLRLAKNIQYF
d_gene: TRBD2; j_gene: TRBJ2-7; abundance: NA; v_gene: TRBV30; CDR3nt: TGTGCCTGGAGGTCTAGCGGGGGGGCCTACGAGCAGTACTTC; CDR3aa: CAWRSSGGAYEQYF
d_gene: TRBD1; j_gene: TRBJ2-2; abundance: NA; v_gene: TRBV6-4; CDR3nt: TGTGCCAGCAGGAAGGACAGGGGAAACACCGGGGAGCTGTTTTTT; CDR3aa: CASRKDRGNTGELFF
d_gene: NA; j_gene: TRBJ2-4; abundance: NA; v_gene: TRBV21-1; CDR3nt: TGTGCCAGCAGCAAAGGCGGGGTTAAAGACATTCAGTACTTC; CDR3aa: CASSKGGVKDIQYF